Only a few counts were recorded for the clone carrying this T cell receptor (beta chain). The antigen is undetermined. Sequenced by immunoSEQ multiplex PCR; TCRdb stores in-frame clones only, minus some. In the table there are 130,000 or so clones, around 94% of which are singletons. The data derive from a study of T cell responses to AZD1222 COVID-19 vaccine. Overall study findings and caveats: With dominance at 160-218 and 743-854, vaccine-associated CD4 TCRs spanned spike. In a largely white British group with more females than males, clonal diversity was possibly underestimated. Unmutated regions of variants are reportedly targeted by nearly half of spike-specific TCRs.

The CDR3 extends over 15 amino acids. Trimming pared 4 bases from V and 5 bases from J, leaving 18 bases between. Germline CDR1 and CDR2: SGDLS and YYNGEE. The specimen was peripheral blood, collected on day 0 of AZD1222 vaccination. The clonotype originates from an adult in good health. The J gene is TRBJ1-1, the V gene TRBV9, with no clear D. CDR3 region: CASSSRRGSWTEAFF. The CDR3 DNA reads TGTGCCAGCAGCTCCCGGAGAGGGTCCTGGACTGAAGCTTTCTTT.